Below are 20 T cell receptor beta chains sequenced from a single sample in a study of cytomegalovirus exposure and HLA in healthy donors (dated by TCRdb to 2015 to 2018). The library came from the immunoSEQ multiplex PCR assay. A mixture of 60 forward primers for TCR Vbeta segments and 13 reverse primers for TCR Jbeta segments was used in the multiplex PCR. TCRdb retrieved this table from immuneACCESS and kept in-frame rearrangements only. Not all clones are present; in checked studies, unresolved V genes account for under half, and no reason is known for the remainder. Across this sample there are roughly 120,000 clones, with 75% to 90% seen only once. Together, the top ten hold less than 0.25% of the sample. Sequencing was carried out using PBMCs. The receptors come from a man between 45 and 60 years old in good health and CMV-seronegative.

The table lists this clone with a few counts. The chain joins TRBV5-1 to TRBJ2-7; 11 bases map to TRBD2. Germline V gene sequence: CDR1 SGHRS, CDR2 YFSETQ. The CDR3 length is 13 residues. With 4 bases clipped from V and 4 bases from J, the junction kept 1 base outside the gene matches. This CDR3 is CASSTSGSYEQYF. In nucleotides, the CDR3 is TGCGCCAGCAGCACTAGCGGGAGTTACGAGCAGTACTTC.

V gene TRBV30 combines with J gene TRBJ2-7, with a possible D match to TRBD2 (7 bases). Germline lookup yields CDR1 GTSNPN and CDR2 SVGIG (reference sequence). The CDR3 totals 14 residues. Trimming removed 7 bases from V and 2 bases from J, with 18 bases in between. The CDR3 DNA follows: TGTGCCTCAACTGGGGGCGGGGGACCCTACGAGCAGTACTTC. It encodes CASTGGGGPYEQYF.

This chain links TRBV7-9 with TRBJ2-3; TRBD1 agrees at 10 bases. V trimming: 1 base; J trimming: 3 bases; junction bases outside the gene matches: 10. The germline CDR1 and CDR2 sequences are SEHNR and FQNEAQ (reference sequence). This CDR3 spans 18 amino acids. In DNA, the CDR3 is TGTGCCAGCAGCTTAGTGCTCCGGGACAGGGGACCAACAGATACGCAGTATTTT. It codes for CASSLVLRDRGPTDTQYF.

The CDR3 is CASSSPDGTDTQYF. The CDR3 nucleotides are TGTGCCAGCAGCTCCCCAGATGGCACAGATACGCAGTATTTT. J is TRBJ2-3 and V is TRBV5-4; no definite D call. Germline CDR1 SGHNT, CDR2 YYREEE (reference sequence). CDR3 length: 14 amino acids. With 3 bases removed from V and 1 base from J, the gap between germline ends came to 9 bases.

The V and J genes are TRBV29-1 and TRBJ1-2; tentative D call: TRBD1 (6 bases). CDR3 length: 12 amino acids. V was shortened by 6 bases and J by 4 bases, with 12 bases between the two germline ends. CDR1 and CDR2 from the germline V gene are SQVTM and ANQGSEA. CDR3 amino acids: CSVRTDSYGYTF. The CDR3 DNA sequence: TGCAGCGTCAGGACAGATTCCTATGGCTACACCTTC. The whole variable domain, remainder taken from reference TRBV29-1 and TRBJ1-2, is SAVISQKPSRDICQRGTSLTIQCQVDSQVTMMFWYRQQPGQSLTLIATANQGSEATYESGFVIDKFPISRPNLTFSTLTVSNMSPEDSSIYLCSVRTDSYGYTFGSGTRLTVV.

The rearrangement uses TRBV11-2 and TRBJ2-4, with a possible D match to TRBD1 (5 bases). The V gene lost 1 base and the J gene lost 8 bases, with 9 bases spanning the gap. The CDR3 is made up of 13 amino acids. Germline lookup yields CDR1 SGHAT and CDR2 FQNNGV. In nucleotides, the CDR3 is TGTGCCAGCAGCTTAGCCAGGGTAGACATTCAGTACTTC. It yields the protein CASSLARVDIQYF.

This sequence joins TRBV6-5 and TRBJ2-5; 9 nucleotides align to TRBD2. Germline CDR1 MNHEY, CDR2 SVGAGI. The trim removed 6 bases at V and 5 bases at J, leaving 10 bases unmatched. The CDR3 has 15 amino acids. The CDR3 is CASSPTVAGGETQYF. The CDR3 nucleotides read TGTGCCAGCAGCCCTACCGTGGCGGGGGGGGAGACCCAGTACTTC.

The V call is TRBV30, the J call TRBJ2-1; D is unresolved. This CDR3 is built from 11 residues. V gave up 0 bases and J gave up 8 bases, with 5 bases separating them. The V gene's germline CDR1 is GTSNPN and CDR2 SVGIG (reference sequence). The CDR3 loop is CAWSVSDEQFF. The CDR3 DNA sequence: TGTGCCTGGAGTGTATCCGATGAGCAGTTCTTC.

The chain's CDR3 is CASSLLGTSGSTDTQYF. In DNA form, the CDR3 reads TGTGCCAGCAGTTTATTGGGGACTAGCGGTAGCACAGATACGCAGTATTTT. The gene calls are TRBV27 and TRBJ2-3; 11 nucleotides agree with TRBD2. The CDR3 is made up of 17 amino acids. Trimming took 1 base from V and 0 from J; bases not matched to a gene: 3. The germline gives CDR1 MNHEY, CDR2 SMNVEV (reference sequence).

The chain carries TRBV10-3 and TRBJ1-3; a possible D gene is TRBD1 (5 bases). The germline V gene has CDR1 ENHRY and CDR2 SYGVKD. Trimming removed 4 bases at V and 4 bases at J, with 11 bases between. This CDR3 has 14 amino acids. CDR3 coding DNA: TGTGCCATCAGTGGGGGCCTGTTGGGAAACACCATATATTTT. Protein sequence: CAISGGLLGNTIYF.

The rearrangement links TRBV2 to TRBJ1-1, with 7 nucleotides matching TRBD1. V shed 7 bases and J 6 bases; nucleotides not matched to a gene: 11. CDR3 size: 14 residues. The germline V gene has CDR1 SNHLY and CDR2 FYNNEI. CDR3 DNA sequence: TGTGCCAGCACATGGATACAGGGGCCGGCTGAAGCTTTCTTT. Residues: CASTWIQGPAEAFF.

This clone was seen just once. V and J are TRBV14 and TRBJ2-7, with TRBD2 matching 11 bases. Germline V gives CDR1 SGHDN, CDR2 FVKESK. V dropped 1 base and J dropped 2; count of bases not matched to a gene: 10. The CDR3 spans 18 residues. The CDR3, as DNA: TGTGCCAGCAGCCAAGCCATAGCGGGAGGGCCTTTTGCCTACGAGCAGTACTTC. It specifies CASSQAIAGGPFAYEQYF.

Concerning this clone: The CDR3 end shows no conserved phenylalanine or tryptophan, and so a read error is likely. Because the CDR3's place on the DNA is in doubt, the DNA is left out and the CDR3 is given as listed by TCRdb. The V call is TRBV10-1, the J call TRBJ2-7; the tabulated D call, TRBD1, remains unverified against the DNA. The CDR3 length is 12 residues, termini included. CDR1 and CDR2 (germline): WNHNN, SYGVQD (reference sequence). The CDR3 sequence is CASRNLQGCSYK.

V and J are TRBV4-3 and TRBJ2-7; D is undetermined. The CDR3 contains 15 residues. The germline V and J ends were trimmed by 6 bases and 0 bases, with 15 bases remaining between them. Per the germline V gene, CDR1 is LGHNA and CDR2 is YSLEER. CDR3 sequence: CASSPTPTDSYEQYF. The CDR3 bases are TGCGCCAGCAGTCCGACTCCGACGGACTCCTACGAGCAGTACTTC.

The rearrangement uses TRBV4-2 and TRBJ1-4, with 8 bases aligning to TRBD1. The CDR3 extends over 15 amino acids. V trimming: 4 bases; J trimming: 6 bases; junction bases outside the gene matches: 7. Germline V gene data show CDR1 as LGHNA and CDR2 as YNFKEQ. CDR3 sequence (DNA): TGTGCCAGCAGCCGTTCAGGGGGCGAGGATGAAAAACTGTTTTTT. It yields the protein CASSRSGGEDEKLFF.

The gene calls are TRBV6-6 and TRBJ1-1; D gene ambiguous. Germline V CDR1 and CDR2: MNHNY, SVGAGI (reference sequence). The CDR3 totals 15 residues. V lost 0 bases and J lost 0, with 8 bases in between. The DNA of the CDR3 is TGTGCCAGCAGTTACTCGGGCAGAATGAACACTGAAGCTTTCTTT. This codes for CASSYSGRMNTEAFF.

The rearrangement links TRBV30 to TRBJ2-7, with 7 bases identical to TRBD1. The J segment lost 0 bases and the V segment lost 4 bases, leaving 3 bases of the junction unmatched. The CDR3 totals 13 residues. Germline V CDR1 and CDR2: GTSNPN, SVGIG (reference sequence). CDR3 sequence reads: CAWTRDSSYEQYF. CDR3 coding DNA: TGTGCCTGGACACGGGACAGCTCCTACGAGCAGTACTTC.

The chain carries TRBV7-9 and TRBJ2-7; D may be TRBD2 (6 bases). The V gene lost 4 bases and the J gene lost 0 bases, with 13 bases spanning the gap. This CDR3 comprises 15 residues. Germline CDR1 and CDR2: SEHNR and FQNEAQ (reference sequence). The CDR3 loop is CASSSGRESSYEQYF. The CDR3 DNA reads as TGTGCCAGCAGCTCTGGACGGGAGAGCTCCTACGAGCAGTACTTC.

Details on this clone: The junction departs from the called germline gene at one end, perhaps through a read error. This chain joins TRBV29-1 and TRBJ1-2; D is possibly TRBD1 (6 bases). Germline V gene lookup returns CDR1 SQVTM and CDR2 ANQGSEA. The CDR3 covers 11 residues. CDR3 sequence reads: CSVEMGAAIFF. CDR3 DNA: TGCAGCGTTGAAATGGGGGCGGCAATCTTCTTC. The full variable domain, completed using reference TRBV29-1 and TRBJ1-2, is SAVISQKPSRDICQRGTSLTIQCQVDSQVTMMFWYRQQPGQSLTLIATANQGSEATYESGFVIDKFPISRPNLTFSTLTVSNMSPEDSSIYLCSVEMGAAIFFGSGTRLTVV.

The rearrangement links TRBV13 to TRBJ1-1; TRBD1 aligns across 9 bases. CDR3 length equals 14 residues. V shed 5 bases, J shed 6 bases, and the junction held 7 bases outside the gene matches. CDR1 and CDR2 from the germline V gene are PRHDT and FYEKMQ (reference sequence). CDR3 amino acids: CASSDTGGAPEAFF. Here the CDR3 DNA reads TGTGCCAGCAGCGACACAGGGGGCGCCCCTGAAGCTTTCTTT.